The 12 T cell receptor beta chains given below trace back to one sample, sequenced in a study of T cells after somatic rescue of genetic block. Sequenced by immunoSEQ multiplex PCR; TCRdb stores in-frame clones only, minus some. This table holds approximately 110,000 clones, around nine tenths found once. The sequencing sample was made of peripheral blood mononuclear cells (PBMCs). These receptors all stem from a woman younger than 35.

The J gene is TRBJ1-2, the V gene TRBV10-3, with D unclear. This CDR3 comprises 13 residues. V lost 7 bases, J lost 0 bases, and 9 bases lay in between. Germline V gene sequence: CDR1 ENHRY, CDR2 SYGVKD. In DNA form, the CDR3 reads TGTGCCATCAAGGACCTAGCTAACTATGGCTACACCTTC. It codes for CAIKDLANYGYTF.

The chain couples TRBV11-1 to TRBJ1-2; D gene ambiguous. V lost 2 bases and J lost 3, with 7 bases in between. This CDR3 region has 13 residues. Germline V gene sequence: CDR1 SGHAT, CDR2 FQDESV (reference sequence). The CDR3 DNA is TGTGCCAGCAGCTTACCGAAGTACTATGGCTACACCTTC. Translation gives CASSLPKYYGYTF.

The CDR3 DNA sequence: TGTGCCTGTCAAACTGGGTTAGGGGGCCGCCGCTCCTACAATGAGCAGTTCTTC. Protein product: CACQTGLGGRRSYNEQFF. The chain carries TRBV30 and TRBJ2-1, with 7 positions matching TRBD1. Trimming removed 6 bases from V and 0 bases from J; junction bases left unmatched: 17. The length of the CDR3 is 18 residues. CDR1 GTSNPN and CDR2 SVGIG come from the germline V gene (reference sequence).

Turning to this clone: Other DNA sequences from this sample encode an identical CDR3 as well. The chain carries TRBV6-5 and TRBJ1-1; D remains unclear. The CDR3 is 13 amino acids. Germline V gene sequence: CDR1 MNHEY, CDR2 SVGAGI. V gave up 2 bases and J gave up 0 bases, with 4 bases separating them. The CDR3 region has the DNA TGTGCCAGCAGTTACACCTTGAACACTGAAGCTTTCTTT. Amino acids: CASSYTLNTEAFF.

The chain couples TRBV5-1 to TRBJ2-5; TRBD2 might be the D (5 bases). Trimming removed 4 bases from V and 6 bases from J, with 16 bases in between. CDR3 length: 14 amino acids. Germline V lookup: CDR1 SGHRS, CDR2 YFSETQ. CDR3 protein: CASSLSEGRQTQYF. In DNA form, the CDR3 reads TGCGCCAGCAGCCTAAGCGAGGGCCGGCAGACCCAGTACTTC.

The chain uses TRBV6-1 and TRBJ2-7, with D possibly being TRBD2 (6 bases). The CDR3 sequence is 10 residues long. Germline lookup yields CDR1 MNHNS and CDR2 SASEGT. V lost 7 bases, J lost 7 bases, and 8 bases lay in between. The CDR3 here is CASIAGEQYF. CDR3 bases: TGTGCCAGCATTGCGGGGGAGCAGTACTTC.

The chain carries TRBV5-4 and TRBJ1-6, with 8 nucleotides matching TRBD1. The germline gives CDR1 SGHNT, CDR2 YYREEE (reference sequence). Unmatched junction bases numbered 6, after V lost 4 bases and J lost 6 bases. This CDR3 is built from 15 residues. The CDR3, as DNA: TGTGCCAGCAGCCGCCGACAGGGGCCTAATTCACCCCTCCACTTT. Protein product: CASSRRQGPNSPLHF. Drawing the rest from reference TRBV5-4 and TRBJ1-6, the complete variable domain is ETGVTQSPTHLIKTRGQQVTLRCSSQSGHNTVSWYQQALGQGPQFIFQYYREEENGRGNFPPRFSGLQFPNYSSELNVNALELDDSALYLCASSRRQGPNSPLHFGNGTRLTVT.

The rearrangement uses TRBV2 and TRBJ2-5; D is undetermined. CDR1 and CDR2 (germline): SNHLY, FYNNEI. Trimming cost V 5 bases and J 5 bases, with 12 bases left between them. The length of the CDR3 is 13 residues. As DNA, the CDR3 is TGTGCCAGCAGTCCAATACAACAGGAGACCCAGTACTTC. Translating gives CASSPIQQETQYF. The full variable domain, completed using reference TRBV2 and TRBJ2-5, is EPEVTQTPSHQVTQMGQEVILRCVPISNHLYFYWYRQILGQKVEFLVSFYNNEISEKSEIFDDQFSVERPDGSNFTLKIRSTKLEDSAMYFCASSPIQQETQYFGPGTRLLVL.

This clone was detected once. V is TRBV5-6 and J is TRBJ1-4; possible D gene TRBD1, 6 bases. This CDR3 comprises 14 residues. Deletions cut 4 bases from V and 8 bases from J, with 15 bases between. Germline V gives CDR1 SGHDT, CDR2 YYEEEE. CDR3 region: CASSKDSLGEKLFF. For the CDR3, the DNA is TGTGCCAGCAGCAAGGACAGCCTAGGGGAAAAACTGTTTTTT.

This clone was seen a single time. The chain couples TRBV30 to TRBJ2-7; 7 bases align to TRBD2. The CDR3 consists of 17 residues. The V gene end was trimmed by 2 bases and the J gene end by 0 bases; junction bases not matched to a gene: 13. CDR1 GTSNPN and CDR2 SVGIG come from the germline V gene (reference sequence). The CDR3 spells CAWSRQVGWGGSYEQYF. The CDR3 DNA reads as TGTGCCTGGAGTCGGCAAGTGGGTTGGGGGGGCTCCTACGAGCAGTACTTC.

This clone showed up just once. The chain is built from TRBV5-5 and TRBJ1-3, with 9 nucleotides matching TRBD1. Germline lookup yields CDR1 SGHKS and CDR2 YYEKEE (reference sequence). CDR3 size: 15 residues. The V and J ends lost 4 bases and 6 bases, in that order; junction bases with no gene match: 8. The CDR3 DNA reads as TGTGCCAGCAGCGGCGTACAGGGGGCGGAAAACACCATATATTTT. Encoded protein: CASSGVQGAENTIYF.

This clone was recorded only once. This chain joins TRBV28 and TRBJ2-3; TRBD1 matches 9 bases. With V trimmed by 4 bases and J by 4 bases, 9 bases remained unmatched. In germline, CDR1 is MDHEN, CDR2 SYDVKM. The CDR3 runs to 16 residues. CDR3 coding DNA: TGTGCCAGCAGTTCGCCGGGACAGGGAGGTGCAGATACGCAGTATTTT. It codes for CASSSPGQGGADTQYF.